This is a list of T cell receptor beta chains from one sample in a study of blood T cell repertoires in COVID-19. TCRdb keeps only in-frame clones here, not all; method: immunoSEQ multiplex PCR. The table shows 150,000 to 200,000 clones, with 85% occurring only once. The sample was peripheral blood. The receptor source for this set is a man aged 55 to 69 with COVID-19, enrolled during active disease. CDR3s include the opening cysteine and the closing phenylalanine or tryptophan. D genes are given only for firm matches. A row's size may be missing; if present it is once, few, many or a size class.

v_call: TRBV2
d_call: .
clone_size: .
j_call: TRBJ1-1
cdr3_nt: TGTGCCAGCAGTCAGGGTGAGAACACTGAAGCTTTCTTT
cdr3_aa: CASSQGENTEAFF

v_call: TRBV5-1
d_call: TRBD1
clone_size: .
j_call: TRBJ2-3
cdr3_nt: TGCGCCAGCAACTACGGGACAGGGACCACAGATACGCAGTATTTT
cdr3_aa: CASNYGTGTTDTQYF

v_call: TRBV30
d_call: TRBD1
clone_size: .
j_call: TRBJ1-2
cdr3_nt: TGTGCCTGGATCCGGGACAGGGGTATCTATGGCTACACCTTC
cdr3_aa: CAWIRDRGIYGYTF

v_call: TRBV9
d_call: TRBD1
clone_size: .
j_call: TRBJ1-6
cdr3_nt: TGTGCCAGCAGCGTAGGAGGGACAGGGGGCTATTCACCCCTCCACTTT
cdr3_aa: CASSVGGTGGYSPLHF

v_call: TRBV6-1
d_call: .
clone_size: .
j_call: TRBJ1-5
cdr3_nt: TGTGCCAGCAGTGAAGCGCAGGGACACAGAAATCAGCCCCAGCATTTT
cdr3_aa: CASSEAQGHRNQPQHF

v_call: TRBV19
d_call: TRBD1
clone_size: .
j_call: TRBJ2-2
cdr3_nt: TGTGCCAGTACCGGGACAGGGTCCGGGGAGCTGTTTTTT
cdr3_aa: CASTGTGSGELFF

v_call: TRBV19
d_call: .
clone_size: .
j_call: TRBJ1-6
cdr3_nt: TGTGCCAGTAGCACGACTGCGAGCTCCTATAATTCACCCCTCCACTTT
cdr3_aa: CASSTTASSYNSPLHF

v_call: TRBV6-2/TRBV6-3
d_call: .
clone_size: .
j_call: TRBJ1-2
cdr3_nt: TGTGCCAGCAGTTACGAGGGATCCTATGGCTACACCTTC
cdr3_aa: CASSYEGSYGYTF

v_call: TRBV19
d_call: TRBD1
clone_size: once
j_call: TRBJ1-1
cdr3_nt: TGTGCCAGTAGCATGGACAGGAAAAACACTGAAGCTTTCTTT
cdr3_aa: CASSMDRKNTEAFF

v_call: TRBV19
d_call: .
clone_size: once
j_call: TRBJ2-1
cdr3_nt: TGTGCCACCGGTGCTGGCGGCAATGAGCAGTTCTTC
cdr3_aa: CATGAGGNEQFF

v_call: TRBV20-1
d_call: TRBD1
clone_size: .
j_call: TRBJ1-5
cdr3_nt: TGCAGTGCTAGTGCGCTCGGGACAGGGGGAGGGACCCAGCATTTT
cdr3_aa: CSASALGTGGGTQHF

v_call: TRBV6-4
d_call: .
clone_size: .
j_call: TRBJ2-2
cdr3_nt: TGTGCCAGCAGACCCGGGACAAACGAAATTCCCGGGGAGCTGTTTTTT
cdr3_aa: CASRPGTNEIPGELFF

v_call: TRBV19
d_call: .
clone_size: .
j_call: TRBJ2-3
cdr3_nt: TGTGCCAGTAGTACAACAGGGGAGGAGACAGATACGCAGTATTTT
cdr3_aa: CASSTTGEETDTQYF

v_call: TRBV7-9
d_call: .
clone_size: .
j_call: TRBJ1-1
cdr3_nt: TGTGCCAGCACTCGATCGGACACTGAAGCTTTCTTT
cdr3_aa: CASTRSDTEAFF

v_call: TRBV28
d_call: TRBD2
clone_size: .
j_call: TRBJ2-1
cdr3_nt: TGTGCCAGCAGTACCTATAGCGGGAGCCCTCCTAGCAATGAGCAGTTCTTC
cdr3_aa: CASSTYSGSPPSNEQFF

v_call: TRBV5-1
d_call: .
clone_size: .
j_call: TRBJ2-4
cdr3_nt: TGCGCCAGCAGCTCCGGGGGAGCCAAAAACATTCAGTACTTC
cdr3_aa: CASSSGGAKNIQYF